Listed below are T cell receptor beta chains from one sample, sequenced in a study of blood T cell repertoires in COVID-19. Sequencing was performed with immunoSEQ multiplex PCR; in TCRdb, only in-frame clones are kept and a portion is missing. The table shows about 370,000 clones, with roughly 89% occurring only once. Source material: PBMCs or T cells enriched from blood (not recorded which). Every receptor here comes from a woman aged 30 to 39 who had recovered from COVID-19. Both conserved end residues are part of each CDR3. D genes are given only for firm matches. Clone size is stated in some rows and not others, as once, few, many or a class when expanded.

CDR3 length,D gene,clone size,V gene,J gene,CDR3 protein,CDR3 DNA
15,TRBD2,NA,TRBV2,TRBJ2-2,CASSVAGVNTGELFF,TGTGCCAGCAGTGTAGCGGGAGTGAACACCGGGGAGCTGTTTTTT
14,TRBD2,NA,TRBV30,TRBJ2-7,CAWRGLADSYEQYF,TGTGCCTGGAGGGGACTAGCGGACTCCTACGAGCAGTACTTC
15,NA,NA,TRBV19,TRBJ1-2,CASSIQGQPNYGYTF,TGTGCCAGTAGTATACAGGGCCAACCTAACTATGGCTACACCTTC
15,NA,NA,TRBV5-8,TRBJ1-5,CASSFGDRSNQPQHF,TGTGCCAGCAGCTTTGGAGACAGAAGCAATCAGCCCCAGCATTTT
13,NA,NA,TRBV7-8,TRBJ2-5,CASTNYDRETQYF,TGTGCCAGCACCAACTATGATAGAGAGACCCAGTACTTC
16,TRBD1,NA,TRBV5-5,TRBJ1-3,CASSLVPRTGANTIYF,TGTGCCAGCAGCTTGGTGCCTCGGACAGGGGCGAACACCATATATTTT
16,NA,NA,TRBV4-3,TRBJ1-3,CASSQDWQTTGNTIYF,TGCGCCAGCAGCCAAGATTGGCAGACTACTGGAAACACCATATATTTT
14,TRBD1,NA,TRBV28,TRBJ1-1,CASRYGTANTEAFF,TGTGCCAGCAGATATGGGACAGCGAACACTGAAGCTTTCTTT
15,NA,NA,TRBV3-1/TRBV3-2,TRBJ1-1,CASSPMEKMNTEAFF,TGTGCCAGCAGCCCGATGGAGAAAATGAACACTGAAGCTTTCTTT
14,NA,NA,TRBV18,TRBJ2-3,CASSGQSRGDTQYF,TGTGCCAGCTCAGGGCAAAGTAGGGGAGATACGCAGTATTTT
14,NA,NA,TRBV7-9,TRBJ1-2,CASSLSGEAYGYTF,TGTGCCAGCAGCCTATCAGGGGAAGCCTATGGCTACACCTTC
16,NA,once,TRBV21-1,TRBJ2-1,CASSKRTGEVYNEQFF,TGTGCCAGCAGCAAAAGGACAGGGGAAGTGTACAATGAGCAGTTCTTC
11,TRBD1,once,TRBV30,TRBJ2-7,CAGDRDYEQYF,TGTGCCGGAGACAGGGACTACGAGCAGTACTTC
14,TRBD2,NA,TRBV7-2,TRBJ2-5,CASSSRTRGETQYF,TGTGCCAGCAGCTCCCGGACTAGAGGAGAGACCCAGTACTTC
13,NA,NA,TRBV12-3/TRBV12-4,TRBJ1-4,CASSFSRNEKLFF,TGTGCCAGCAGTTTTAGCCGAAATGAAAAACTGTTTTTT
13,NA,few,TRBV5-1,TRBJ1-2,CASSRGTNYGYTF,TGCGCCAGCAGCCGGGGTACTAACTATGGCTACACCTTC
13,NA,NA,TRBV6-1,TRBJ1-1,CASSELPGAEAFF,TGTGCCAGCAGTGAACTTCCCGGTGCCGAAGCTTTCTTT
13,TRBD2,NA,TRBV19,TRBJ2-1,CASSIASGNEQFF,TGTGCCAGTAGTATAGCTAGCGGCAATGAGCAGTTCTTC
15,NA,NA,TRBV7-9,TRBJ1-2,CASSPRDPTQGGYTF,TGTGCCAGCAGCCCAAGGGACCCTACACAGGGTGGCTACACCTTC